The subject of this entry is one T cell receptor (beta chain). Its target is unknown. This sample is drawn from a study of blood T cells in healthy people across ages. Study observations and caveats: Among long-lived donors, naive CD4+ cells were more numerous and diversity higher than in aged donors. Since the PBMCs were unsorted, naive and antigen-experienced cells could not be conclusively compared. Diversity of TCR beta per million T cells declined in a roughly linear way with age.

Through a sample-barcoded 5' primer and a J-beta primer mix, a second PCR was run for 7 to 11 cycles. In TCRdb, the 5' RACE reads were re-called with MiXCR into one record per CDR3 protein. The table has hundreds of thousands of distinct CDR3 sequences, approximately 59% seen once. This clonotype was obtained from a man aged 55-75 years in good health. Material for sequencing was blood.

CDR3 DNA sequence: TGTGCCAGCAGATTAGACAGGGTTCTATCCGGGGAGCTGTTTTTT. This gives the protein CASRLDRVLSGELFF. The chain links TRBV28 to TRBJ2-2, with 7 positions matching TRBD1. The CDR3 spans 15 residues. CDR1 MDHEN and CDR2 SYDVKM come from the germline V gene. The junction had 10 bases not matched to a gene; V was cut back by 6 bases and J by 6 bases.